This T cell receptor beta chain was captured by sequencing in a study of identical twins. Notes on the study in general: Insertions were reduced in abundant cord blood beta clonotypes but not in memory repertoires. Among beta out-of-frame sequences, excess sharing between twins appeared weaker. A cross-sectional statistical analysis, not follow-up of the same donors, supported the conclusions.

With respect to this clonotype: As yet, its antigen is unknown.

TCRdb re-called the 5' RACE reads with MiXCR, one entry per CDR3 protein. The table has a few hundred thousand distinct CDR3 sequences, just under 9.5% seen once. The CDR3 length is 13 residues. The germline CDR1 and CDR2 sequences are SGHRS and YFSETQ. Trimming took 4 bases from V and 0 from J, leaving 7 bases between them. This sample was also put to use in a study of yellow fever vaccine responses in identical twins.

This clonotype originated in a woman aged 18 to 35 in good health. The chain couples TRBV5-1 to TRBJ1-1; D is unresolved. The sample comprised CD8+ T cells sorted from blood. The CDR3 DNA is TGCGCCAGCAGCCTCGATATGAACACTGAAGCTTTCTTT. Translating it yields CASSLDMNTEAFF.